The clone carrying this TCR beta chain has just a few counts. The data stem from a study of blood T cells in healthy people across ages. A sample-barcoded 5' primer and a J-beta primer mix were used in a second PCR of about 7 to 11 cycles. TCRdb redid the calling of the 5' RACE reads with MiXCR, one entry per CDR3 protein. This sample has some 790,000 distinct CDR3 sequences, with 25% to 30% found just once. This CDR3 has 15 residues. V lost 4 bases and J 10 bases, leaving 20 bases between the germline ends. Germline values: CDR1 MNHNS, CDR2 SASEGT. This TCR derives from a woman older than 75 in good health. The chain combines TRBV6-1 with TRBJ2-1, with D maybe TRBD1 (5 bases). Sequenced sample: blood. The CDR3 DNA follows: TGTGCCAGCAGTGTAGGGGTATCAAACCTAGGGGAGCAGTTCTTC. Its translation: CASSVGVSNLGEQFF.